The clone carrying this T cell receptor beta chain was counted at least ten times. Its antigen is unidentified. RNA transcripts were the template for amplifying TCR beta CDR3 regions. A set of HTBI primers served as the primers for a first-round RT-PCR of the TCR CDR3. A single record per CDR3 protein comes from TCRdb applying MiXCR to the multiplex PCR reads. The profile shows 40,000 to 65,000 distinct CDR3 sequences, less than 60% of them singletons. The data were taken from a study of T cells in Graves' hyperthyroidism and ophthalmopathy. Study-wide results and caveats: From stable hyperthyroidism, ophthalmopathy was separated by a 13 V-J model.

Orbital computed tomography and thyroid ultrasound, together with serum TRAb and thyroxine and clinical symptoms, were used for diagnoses. The PBMCs had their origin in roughly 9.4 ml of fresh peripheral blood. CDR1 is SGHTA and CDR2 is FQGNSA in the germline V gene. The V end lost 5 bases, the J end lost 2 bases, and 12 bases lay between the germline ends. CDR3 length equals 14 residues. The specimen was blood. The clonotype comes from a woman between 45 and 60 years old with Graves' ophthalmopathy. The V and J genes are TRBV7-2 and TRBJ2-5; D is possibly TRBD1 or TRBD2 (5 bases each). CDR3 DNA sequence: TGTGCCAGCAGCCCGGGACGGGTACAAGAGACCCAGTACTTC. Translating gives CASSPGRVQETQYF.